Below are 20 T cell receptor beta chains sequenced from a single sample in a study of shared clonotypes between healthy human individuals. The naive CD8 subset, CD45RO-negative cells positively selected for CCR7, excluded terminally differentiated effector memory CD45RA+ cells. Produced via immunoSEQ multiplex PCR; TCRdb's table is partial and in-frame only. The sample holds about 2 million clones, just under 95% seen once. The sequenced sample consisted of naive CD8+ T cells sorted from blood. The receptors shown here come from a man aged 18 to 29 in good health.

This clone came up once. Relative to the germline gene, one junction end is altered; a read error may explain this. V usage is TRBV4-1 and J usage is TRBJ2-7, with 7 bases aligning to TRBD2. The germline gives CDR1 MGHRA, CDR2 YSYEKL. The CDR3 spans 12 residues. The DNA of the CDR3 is TGCGCCAGCAGCCATGCTGGGGGGGAAATCTTTTTC. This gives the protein CASSHAGGEIFF.

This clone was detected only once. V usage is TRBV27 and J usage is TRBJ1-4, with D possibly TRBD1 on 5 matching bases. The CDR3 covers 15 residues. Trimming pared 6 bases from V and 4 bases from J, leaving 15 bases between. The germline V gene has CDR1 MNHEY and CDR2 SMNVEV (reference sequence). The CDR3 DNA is TGTGCCAGCAGCCCAGAGGGGACTTATAATGAAAAACTGTTTTTT. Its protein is CASSPEGTYNEKLFF.

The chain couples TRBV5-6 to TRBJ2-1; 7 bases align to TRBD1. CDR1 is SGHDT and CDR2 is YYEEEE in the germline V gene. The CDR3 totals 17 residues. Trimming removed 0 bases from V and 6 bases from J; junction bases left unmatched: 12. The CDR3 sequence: CASSLERLGGAPNEQFF. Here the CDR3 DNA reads TGTGCCAGCAGCTTGGAAAGATTAGGGGGCGCACCCAATGAGCAGTTCTTC.

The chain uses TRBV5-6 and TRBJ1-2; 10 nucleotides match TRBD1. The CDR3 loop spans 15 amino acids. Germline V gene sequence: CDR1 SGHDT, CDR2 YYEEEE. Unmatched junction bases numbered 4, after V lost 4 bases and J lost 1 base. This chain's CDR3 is CASSLGQGINYGYTF. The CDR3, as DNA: TGTGCCAGCAGCCTGGGACAGGGGATTAACTATGGCTACACCTTC.

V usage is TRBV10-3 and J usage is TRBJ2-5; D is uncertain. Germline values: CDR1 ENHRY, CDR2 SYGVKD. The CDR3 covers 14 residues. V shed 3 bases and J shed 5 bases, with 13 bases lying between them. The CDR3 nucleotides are TGTGCCATCAGTGACGAGGATAGCTTTGAGACCCAGTACTTC. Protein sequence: CAISDEDSFETQYF.

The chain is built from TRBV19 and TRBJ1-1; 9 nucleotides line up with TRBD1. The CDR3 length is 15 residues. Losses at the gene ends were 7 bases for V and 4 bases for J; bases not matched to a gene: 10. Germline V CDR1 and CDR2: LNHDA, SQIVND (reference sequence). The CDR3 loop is CASIRGDRVVTEAFF. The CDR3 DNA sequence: TGTGCCAGTATAAGGGGGGACAGGGTAGTCACTGAAGCTTTCTTT. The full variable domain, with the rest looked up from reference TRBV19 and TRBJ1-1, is DGGITQSPKYLFRKEGQNVTLSCEQNLNHDAMYWYRQDPGQGLRLIYYSQIVNDFQKGDIAEGYSVSREKKESFPLTVTSAQKNPTAFYLCASIRGDRVVTEAFFGQGTRLTVV.

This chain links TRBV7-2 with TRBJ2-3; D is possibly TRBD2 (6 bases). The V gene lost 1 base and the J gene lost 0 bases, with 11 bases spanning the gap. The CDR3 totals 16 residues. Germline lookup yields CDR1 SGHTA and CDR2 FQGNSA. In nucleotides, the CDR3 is TGTGCCAGCAGCTTAGTTGCGGGACTTAGCACAGATACGCAGTATTTT. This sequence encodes CASSLVAGLSTDTQYF. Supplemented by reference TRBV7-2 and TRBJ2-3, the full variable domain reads GAGVSQSPSNKVTEKGKDVELRCDPISGHTALYWYRQSLGQGLEFLIYFQGNSAPDKSGLPSDRFSAERTGGSVSTLTIQRTQQEDSAVYLCASSLVAGLSTDTQYFGPGTRLTVL.

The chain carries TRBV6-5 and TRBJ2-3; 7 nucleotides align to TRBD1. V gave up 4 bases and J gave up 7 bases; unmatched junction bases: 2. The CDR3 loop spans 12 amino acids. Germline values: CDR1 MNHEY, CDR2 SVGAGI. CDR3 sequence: CASSSQGNTQYF. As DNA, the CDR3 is TGTGCCAGCAGTTCACAGGGGAATACGCAGTATTTT.

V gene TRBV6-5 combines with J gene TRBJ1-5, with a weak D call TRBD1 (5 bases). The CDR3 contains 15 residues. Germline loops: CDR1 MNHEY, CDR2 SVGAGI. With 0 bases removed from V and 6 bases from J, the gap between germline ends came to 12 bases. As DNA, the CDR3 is TGTGCCAGCAGTTACTCGTACGAAAGGGGTCAGCCCCAGCATTTT. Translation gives CASSYSYERGQPQHF.

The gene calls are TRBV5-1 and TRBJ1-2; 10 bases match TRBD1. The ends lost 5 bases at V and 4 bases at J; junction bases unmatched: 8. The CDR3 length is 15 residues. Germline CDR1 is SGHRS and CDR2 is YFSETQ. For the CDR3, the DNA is TGCGCCAGCAGGGCCGGGACAGGGGACCCCTATGGCTACACCTTC. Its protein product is CASRAGTGDPYGYTF. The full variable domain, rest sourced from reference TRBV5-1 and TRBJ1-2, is KAGVTQTPRYLIKTRGQQVTLSCSPISGHRSVSWYQQTPGQGLQFLFEYFSETQRNKGNFPGRFSGRQFSNSRSEMNVSTLELGDSALYLCASRAGTGDPYGYTFGSGTRLTVV.

The CDR3 region is CASSVPGRMETQYF. DNA of the CDR3: TGTGCCAGCAGTGTTCCGGGAAGGATGGAGACCCAGTACTTC. V gene TRBV2 combines with J gene TRBJ2-5, with D possibly TRBD2 on 5 matching bases. Germline V lookup: CDR1 SNHLY, CDR2 FYNNEI. The CDR3 is 14 amino acids. Trimming cost V 4 bases and J 5 bases, with 14 bases left between them. Filled out from reference TRBV2 and TRBJ2-5, the complete variable domain reads EPEVTQTPSHQVTQMGQEVILRCVPISNHLYFYWYRQILGQKVEFLVSFYNNEISEKSEIFDDQFSVERPDGSNFTLKIRSTKLEDSAMYFCASSVPGRMETQYFGPGTRLLVL.

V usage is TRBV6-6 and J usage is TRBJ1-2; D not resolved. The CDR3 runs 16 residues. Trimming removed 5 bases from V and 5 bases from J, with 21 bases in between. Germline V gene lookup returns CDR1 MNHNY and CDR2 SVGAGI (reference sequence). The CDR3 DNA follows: TGTGCCAGCAGTCAGAACACCGGTCATCCGGAGTATGGCTACACCTTC. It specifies CASSQNTGHPEYGYTF.

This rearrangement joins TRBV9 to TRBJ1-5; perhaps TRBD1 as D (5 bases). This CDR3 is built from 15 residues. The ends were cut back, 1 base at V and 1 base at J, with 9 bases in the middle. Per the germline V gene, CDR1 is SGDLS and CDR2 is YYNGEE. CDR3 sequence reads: CASSVRGRSNQPQHF. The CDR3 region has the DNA TGTGCCAGCAGCGTAAGGGGTAGGAGCAATCAGCCCCAGCATTTT.

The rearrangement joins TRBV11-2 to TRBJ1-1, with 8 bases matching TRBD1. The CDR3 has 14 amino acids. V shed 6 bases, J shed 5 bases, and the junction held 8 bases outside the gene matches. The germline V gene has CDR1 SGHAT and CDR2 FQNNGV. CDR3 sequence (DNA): TGTGCCAGCAGGCAAACAGGGGGGGTTACTGAAGCTTTCTTT. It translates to CASRQTGGVTEAFF.

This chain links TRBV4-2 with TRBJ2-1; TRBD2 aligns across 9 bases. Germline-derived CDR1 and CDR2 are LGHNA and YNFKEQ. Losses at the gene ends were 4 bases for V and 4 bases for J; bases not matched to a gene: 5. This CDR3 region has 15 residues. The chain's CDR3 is CASSPTSGTYNEQFF. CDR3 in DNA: TGTGCCAGCAGCCCGACTAGCGGAACGTACAATGAGCAGTTCTTC.

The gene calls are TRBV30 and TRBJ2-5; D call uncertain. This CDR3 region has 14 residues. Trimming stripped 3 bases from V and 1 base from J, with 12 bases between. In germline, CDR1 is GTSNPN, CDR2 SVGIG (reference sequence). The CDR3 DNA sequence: TGTGCCTGGAGCGTAGGTAGTCGCCAAGAGACCCAGTACTTC. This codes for CAWSVGSRQETQYF.

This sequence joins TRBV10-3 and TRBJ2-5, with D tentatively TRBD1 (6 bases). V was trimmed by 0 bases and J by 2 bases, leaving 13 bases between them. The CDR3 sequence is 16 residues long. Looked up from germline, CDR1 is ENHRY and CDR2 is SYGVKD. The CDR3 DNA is TGTGCCATCAGTGAGTCGGGCGAACAGGGACAAGAGACCCAGTACTTC. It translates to CAISESGEQGQETQYF.

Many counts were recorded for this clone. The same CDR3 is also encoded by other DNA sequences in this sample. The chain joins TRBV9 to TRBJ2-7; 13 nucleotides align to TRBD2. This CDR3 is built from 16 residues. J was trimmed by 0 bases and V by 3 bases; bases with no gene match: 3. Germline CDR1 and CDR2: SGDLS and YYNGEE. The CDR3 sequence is CASSGLAGGPSYEQYF. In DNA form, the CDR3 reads TGTGCCAGCAGCGGACTAGCGGGAGGCCCCTCCTACGAGCAGTACTTC.

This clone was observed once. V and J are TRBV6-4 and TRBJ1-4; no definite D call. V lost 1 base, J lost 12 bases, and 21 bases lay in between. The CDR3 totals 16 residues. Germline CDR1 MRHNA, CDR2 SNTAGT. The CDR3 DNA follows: TGTGCCAGCAGTGACTGGAGAGCGAGCGTAATTGGGGAACTGTTTTTT. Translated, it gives CASSDWRASVIGELFF.

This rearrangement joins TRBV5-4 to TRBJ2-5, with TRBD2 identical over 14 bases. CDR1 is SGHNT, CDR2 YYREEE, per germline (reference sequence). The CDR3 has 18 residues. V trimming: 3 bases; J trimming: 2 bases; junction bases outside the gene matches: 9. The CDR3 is CASSSTGTSGGLQETQYF. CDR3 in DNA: TGTGCCAGCAGCTCTACCGGGACTAGCGGGGGATTACAAGAGACCCAGTACTTC.